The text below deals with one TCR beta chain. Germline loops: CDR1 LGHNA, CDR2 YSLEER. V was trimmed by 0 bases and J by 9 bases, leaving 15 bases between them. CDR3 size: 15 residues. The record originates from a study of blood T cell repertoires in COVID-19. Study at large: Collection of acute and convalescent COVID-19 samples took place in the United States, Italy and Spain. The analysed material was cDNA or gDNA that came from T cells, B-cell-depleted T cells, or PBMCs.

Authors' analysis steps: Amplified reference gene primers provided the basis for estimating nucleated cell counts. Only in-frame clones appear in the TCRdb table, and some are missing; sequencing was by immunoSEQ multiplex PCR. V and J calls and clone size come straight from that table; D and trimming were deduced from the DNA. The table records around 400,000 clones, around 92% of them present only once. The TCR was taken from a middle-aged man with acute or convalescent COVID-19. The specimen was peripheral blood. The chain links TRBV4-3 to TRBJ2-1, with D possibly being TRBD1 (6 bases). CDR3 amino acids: CASSQDGNRAAEQFF. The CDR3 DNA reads TGCGCCAGCAGCCAAGATGGTAACAGGGCCGCTGAGCAGTTCTTC.